This T cell receptor beta chain was captured by sequencing in a study of shared clonotypes between healthy human individuals. Only Caucasian adults living in Nashville, Tennessee made up the donor group. The protocol was immunoSEQ multiplex PCR, while the TCRdb copy is restricted to in-frame clones and leaves out a portion. This table holds 2.3 million or so clones, approximately 93% found once. From germline, CDR1 is LGHNA and CDR2 YNFKEQ. The V and J ends lost 1 base and 1 base respectively, with 26 bases between them. The CDR3 totals 21 residues. Input material: naive CD4+ T cells from PBMCs. Subset given: CD45RA+ positively selected. V and J are TRBV4-2 and TRBJ2-1; D assignment may be TRBD1 or TRBD2 (5 bases each). The TCR was taken from a man younger than 35 in good health. Some clones in this sample may be carry-over from other donors' samples. In DNA form, the CDR3 reads TGTGCCAGCAGCCAAGTAGGGGTAGTAGAGGGAGTAATAAGGTCCTACAATGAGCAGTTCTTC. It specifies CASSQVGVVEGVIRSYNEQFF.